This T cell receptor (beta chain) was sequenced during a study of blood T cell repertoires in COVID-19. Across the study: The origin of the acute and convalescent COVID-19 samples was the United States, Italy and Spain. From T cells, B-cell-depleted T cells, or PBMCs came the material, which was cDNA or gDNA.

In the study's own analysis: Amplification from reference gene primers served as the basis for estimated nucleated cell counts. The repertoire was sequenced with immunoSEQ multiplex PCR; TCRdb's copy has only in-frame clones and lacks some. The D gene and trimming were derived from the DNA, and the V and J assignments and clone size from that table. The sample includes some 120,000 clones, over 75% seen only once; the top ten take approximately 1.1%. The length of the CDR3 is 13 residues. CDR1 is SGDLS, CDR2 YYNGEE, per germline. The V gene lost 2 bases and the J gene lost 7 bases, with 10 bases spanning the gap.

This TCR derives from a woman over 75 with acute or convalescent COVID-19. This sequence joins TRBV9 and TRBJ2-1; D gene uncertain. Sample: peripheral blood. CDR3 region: CASSVDFRNEQFF. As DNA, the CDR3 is TGTGCCAGCAGCGTCGATTTTCGGAATGAGCAGTTCTTC.